The rows below give T cell receptor beta chains drawn from one sample of a study of T cells in localized non-small cell lung cancer. Sequencing was performed with immunoSEQ multiplex PCR; in TCRdb, only in-frame clones are kept and a portion is missing. The data hold roughly 33,000 clones, with around nine tenths observed a single time. The sample here was peripheral blood, taken before any cancer treatment. Every receptor here comes from a woman aged 35-70 years with stage I lung adenocarcinoma. CDR3s include the opening cysteine and the closing phenylalanine or tryptophan. The order of the fields is CDR3 protein, CDR3 DNA, clone size, D gene, V gene, J gene. D genes are given only for firm matches. Size is stated for part of the rows, as once, few or many counts, or as a class when the clone is expanded.

CDR3 protein: CASSTTGGGTGELFF
CDR3 DNA: TGCGCCAGCAGCACAACAGGGGGGGGCACCGGGGAGCTGTTTTTT
clone size: .
D gene: .
V gene: TRBV4-3
J gene: TRBJ2-2

CDR3 protein: CASSQDRRQNTEAFF
CDR3 DNA: TGCGCCAGCAGCCAAGACAGACGGCAGAACACTGAAGCTTTCTTT
clone size: once
D gene: .
V gene: TRBV4-3
J gene: TRBJ1-1

CDR3 protein: CASSATKSRRVDTQYF
CDR3 DNA: TGTGCCAGCAGCGCTACTAAGTCGAGGCGGGTCGATACGCAGTATTTT
clone size: .
D gene: .
V gene: TRBV9
J gene: TRBJ2-3

CDR3 protein: CASQSSRGGYYGYTF
CDR3 DNA: TGCGCCAGCCAGAGCAGCAGGGGCGGTTATTATGGCTACACCTTC
clone size: .
D gene: .
V gene: TRBV2
J gene: TRBJ1-2

CDR3 protein: CASTGQGLVYGYTF
CDR3 DNA: TGTGCCAGCACCGGACAGGGGTTGGTCTATGGCTACACCTTC
clone size: few
D gene: TRBD1
V gene: TRBV6-1
J gene: TRBJ1-2

CDR3 protein: CASSWRTGGANVLTF
CDR3 DNA: TGTGCCAGCAGCTGGAGGACAGGGGGGGCCAACGTCCTGACTTTC
clone size: .
D gene: TRBD1
V gene: TRBV5-4
J gene: TRBJ2-6

CDR3 protein: CASSVQTRDTDTQYF
CDR3 DNA: TGTGCCAGCAGTGTGCAGACAAGAGACACAGATACGCAGTATTTT
clone size: .
D gene: .
V gene: TRBV6-1
J gene: TRBJ2-3

CDR3 protein: CASKPTGRGADYGYTF
CDR3 DNA: TGTGCCAGTAAGCCCACTGGAAGGGGGGCGGACTATGGCTACACCTTC
clone size: once
D gene: .
V gene: TRBV19
J gene: TRBJ1-2

CDR3 protein: CASSITTGQGSLGYTF
CDR3 DNA: TGTGCCAGTAGTATAACAACGGGACAGGGGTCGCTTGGCTACACCTTC
clone size: .
D gene: TRBD1
V gene: TRBV19
J gene: TRBJ1-2

CDR3 protein: CASALPGQGRAGTGELFF
CDR3 DNA: TGTGCCAGCGCCTTACCGGGACAGGGGCGGGCAGGCACCGGGGAGCTGTTTTTT
clone size: .
D gene: TRBD1
V gene: TRBV19
J gene: TRBJ2-2

CDR3 protein: CASRLGGDEKLFF
CDR3 DNA: TGCGCCAGCAGGTTGGGGGGCGATGAAAAACTGTTTTTT
clone size: .
D gene: .
V gene: TRBV5-1
J gene: TRBJ1-4

CDR3 protein: CASSQDLLAGELFF
CDR3 DNA: TGCGCCAGCAGCCAAGATTTATTGGCCGGGGAGCTGTTTTTT
clone size: .
D gene: .
V gene: TRBV4-3
J gene: TRBJ2-2

CDR3 protein: CASSLEASGGATEQFF
CDR3 DNA: TGTGCCAGCAGCTTGGAGGCTAGCGGGGGGGCGACGGAGCAGTTCTTC
clone size: few
D gene: TRBD2
V gene: TRBV5-6
J gene: TRBJ2-1

CDR3 protein: CASSLENTDTQYF
CDR3 DNA: TGTGCCAGCAGCTTAGAGAACACAGATACGCAGTATTTT
clone size: .
D gene: .
V gene: TRBV7-9
J gene: TRBJ2-3

CDR3 protein: CAISESGTQGSSPLHF
CDR3 DNA: TGTGCCATCAGTGAGAGCGGGACACAAGGCAGCTCACCCCTCCACTTT
clone size: .
D gene: .
V gene: TRBV10-3
J gene: TRBJ1-6

CDR3 protein: CASSGQQDNDIHQYF
CDR3 DNA: TGTGCCAGCAGCGGCCAGCAGGACAACGATATCCATCAGTACTTC
clone size: .
D gene: .
V gene: TRBV9
J gene: TRBJ2-7

CDR3 protein: CSVETTERFYTF
CDR3 DNA: TGCAGCGTCGAAACTACGGAGCGCTTTTACACCTTC
clone size: once
D gene: .
V gene: TRBV29-1
J gene: TRBJ1-2

CDR3 protein: CATESGGNTEAFF
CDR3 DNA: TGTGCCACCGAGAGTGGCGGGAACACTGAAGCTTTCTTT
clone size: .
D gene: .
V gene: TRBV10-3
J gene: TRBJ1-1

CDR3 protein: CASSQGEFSIYNEQFF
CDR3 DNA: TGCGCCAGCAGCCAAGGTGAGTTCTCCATCTACAATGAGCAGTTCTTC
clone size: .
D gene: .
V gene: TRBV4-1
J gene: TRBJ2-1

CDR3 protein: CAWRWMNTGELFF
CDR3 DNA: TGTGCCTGGAGATGGATGAACACCGGGGAGCTGTTTTTT
clone size: few
D gene: .
V gene: TRBV30
J gene: TRBJ2-2

CDR3 protein: CASSRTGQNTEAFF
CDR3 DNA: TGCGCCAGCAGCCGAACGGGACAGAACACTGAAGCTTTCTTT
clone size: .
D gene: .
V gene: TRBV4-3
J gene: TRBJ1-1

CDR3 protein: CASSPTGPNSPLHF
CDR3 DNA: TGTGCCAGCAGCCCGACAGGCCCTAATTCACCCCTCCACTTT
clone size: .
D gene: .
V gene: TRBV7-2
J gene: TRBJ1-6

CDR3 protein: CASSQIEGDYEQYF
CDR3 DNA: TGTGCCAGCAGCCAAATAGAGGGAGACTACGAGCAGTACTTC
clone size: .
D gene: .
V gene: TRBV4-2
J gene: TRBJ2-7

CDR3 protein: CASSIPSLYGYTF
CDR3 DNA: TGTGCCAGTAGTATTCCATCTCTCTATGGCTACACCTTC
clone size: .
D gene: .
V gene: TRBV19
J gene: TRBJ1-2

CDR3 protein: CASSQISRSGNTIYF
CDR3 DNA: TGTGCCAGCAGCCAGATCAGTCGCTCTGGAAACACCATATATTTT
clone size: .
D gene: .
V gene: TRBV7-2
J gene: TRBJ1-3

CDR3 protein: CASSQRPVGHPTTDTQYF
CDR3 DNA: TGCGCCAGCAGTCAGCGCCCGGTGGGACACCCAACCACAGATACGCAGTATTTT
clone size: .
D gene: .
V gene: TRBV4-1
J gene: TRBJ2-3

CDR3 protein: CASSSGMGEHF
CDR3 DNA: TGTGCCAGCAGTTCTGGGATGGGTGAACATTTT
clone size: .
D gene: .
V gene: TRBV27
J gene: TRBJ1-5

CDR3 protein: CASSLRWGHTEAFF
CDR3 DNA: TGTGCCAGCAGTTTAAGGTGGGGCCACACTGAAGCTTTCTTT
clone size: medium-sized
D gene: .
V gene: TRBV27
J gene: TRBJ1-1

CDR3 protein: CASRLGGNNEQFF
CDR3 DNA: TGTGCCAGCAGACTAGGGGGGAACAATGAGCAGTTCTTC
clone size: .
D gene: .
V gene: TRBV11-3
J gene: TRBJ2-1

CDR3 protein: CASSLQGTGEFYGYTF
CDR3 DNA: TGTGCCAGCAGCTTGCAGGGGACAGGGGAATTCTATGGCTACACCTTC
clone size: few
D gene: TRBD1
V gene: TRBV7-2
J gene: TRBJ1-2

CDR3 protein: CASSRRLAASYEQYF
CDR3 DNA: TGTGCCAGCAGCCGTCGACTAGCGGCCTCCTACGAGCAGTACTTC
clone size: .
D gene: TRBD2
V gene: TRBV11-2
J gene: TRBJ2-7

CDR3 protein: CASSNGQGAVYEQYF
CDR3 DNA: TGTGCCAGCAGCAACGGACAGGGGGCGGTTTACGAGCAGTACTTC
clone size: .
D gene: TRBD1
V gene: TRBV5-5
J gene: TRBJ2-7